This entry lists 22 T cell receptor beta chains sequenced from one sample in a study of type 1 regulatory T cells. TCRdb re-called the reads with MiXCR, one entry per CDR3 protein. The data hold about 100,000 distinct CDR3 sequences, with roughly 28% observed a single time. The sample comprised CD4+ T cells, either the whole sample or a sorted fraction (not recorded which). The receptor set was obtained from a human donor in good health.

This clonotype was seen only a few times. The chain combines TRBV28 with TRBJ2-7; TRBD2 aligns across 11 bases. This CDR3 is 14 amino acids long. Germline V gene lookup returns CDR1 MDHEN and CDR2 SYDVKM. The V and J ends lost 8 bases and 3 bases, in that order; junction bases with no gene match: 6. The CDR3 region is CASGTSGRSYEQYF. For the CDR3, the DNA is TGTGCCAGCGGAACTAGCGGGAGAAGCTACGAGCAGTACTTC. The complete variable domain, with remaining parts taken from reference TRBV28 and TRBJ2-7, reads DVKVTQSSRYLVKRTGEKVFLECVQDMDHENMFWYRQDPGLGLRLIYFSYDVKMKEKGDIPEGYSVSREKKERFSLILESASTNQTSMYLCASGTSGRSYEQYFGPGTRLTVT.

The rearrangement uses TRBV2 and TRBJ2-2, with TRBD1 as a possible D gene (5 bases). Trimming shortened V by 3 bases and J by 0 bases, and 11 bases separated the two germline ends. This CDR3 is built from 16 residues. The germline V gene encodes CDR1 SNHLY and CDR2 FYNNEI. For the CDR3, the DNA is TGTGCCAGCAGTGAGCAGGGCCTCGCGAACACCGGGGAGCTGTTTTTT. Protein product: CASSEQGLANTGELFF.

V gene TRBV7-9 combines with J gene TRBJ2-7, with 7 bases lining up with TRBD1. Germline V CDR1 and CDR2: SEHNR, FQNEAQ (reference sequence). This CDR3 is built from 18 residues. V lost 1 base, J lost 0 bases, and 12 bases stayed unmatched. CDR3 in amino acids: CASSLVGTALRASYEQYF. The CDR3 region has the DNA TGTGCCAGCAGCTTAGTTGGGACAGCGCTTAGAGCCTCCTACGAGCAGTACTTC.

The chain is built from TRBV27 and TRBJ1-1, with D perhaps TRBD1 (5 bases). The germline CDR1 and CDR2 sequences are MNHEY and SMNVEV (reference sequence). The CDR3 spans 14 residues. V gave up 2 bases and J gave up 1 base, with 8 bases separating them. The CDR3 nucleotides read TGTGCCAGCAGTTTAGTGGGGACGAACACTGAAGCTTTCTTT. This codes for CASSLVGTNTEAFF.

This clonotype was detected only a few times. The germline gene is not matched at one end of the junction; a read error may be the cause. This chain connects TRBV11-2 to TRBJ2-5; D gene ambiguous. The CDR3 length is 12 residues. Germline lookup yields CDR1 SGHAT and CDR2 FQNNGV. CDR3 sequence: CASSLVRETQNF. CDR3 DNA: TGTGCCAGCAGCTTAGTAAGAGAGACCCAGAACTTC.

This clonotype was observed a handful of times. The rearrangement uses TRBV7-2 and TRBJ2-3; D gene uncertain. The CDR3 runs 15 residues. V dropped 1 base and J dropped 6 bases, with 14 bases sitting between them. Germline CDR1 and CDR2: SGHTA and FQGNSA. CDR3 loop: CASSLEEVGLDTQYF. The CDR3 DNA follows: TGTGCCAGCAGCTTAGAAGAGGTCGGGCTGGATACGCAGTATTTT.

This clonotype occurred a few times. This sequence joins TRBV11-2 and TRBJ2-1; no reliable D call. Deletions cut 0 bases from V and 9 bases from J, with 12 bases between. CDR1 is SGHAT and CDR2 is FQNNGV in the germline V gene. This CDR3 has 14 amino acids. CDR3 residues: CASSLDLTLGEQFF. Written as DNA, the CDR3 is TGTGCCAGCAGCTTAGATCTCACCCTTGGTGAGCAGTTCTTC.

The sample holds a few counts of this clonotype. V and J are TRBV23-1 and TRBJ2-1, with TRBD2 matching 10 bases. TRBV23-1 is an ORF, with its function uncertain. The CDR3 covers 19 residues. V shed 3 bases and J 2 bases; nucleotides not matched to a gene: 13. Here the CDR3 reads CASSQGTSAKYRAYNEQFF. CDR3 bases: TGCGCCAGCAGTCAGGGGACTAGCGCGAAGTATAGGGCCTACAATGAGCAGTTCTTC.

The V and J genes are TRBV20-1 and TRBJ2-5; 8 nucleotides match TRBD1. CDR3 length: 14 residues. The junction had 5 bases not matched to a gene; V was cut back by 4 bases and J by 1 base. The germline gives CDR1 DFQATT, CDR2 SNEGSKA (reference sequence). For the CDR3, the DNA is TGCAGTGCTACAGGGGGCGGTAGCCAAGAGACCCAGTACTTC. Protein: CSATGGGSQETQYF.

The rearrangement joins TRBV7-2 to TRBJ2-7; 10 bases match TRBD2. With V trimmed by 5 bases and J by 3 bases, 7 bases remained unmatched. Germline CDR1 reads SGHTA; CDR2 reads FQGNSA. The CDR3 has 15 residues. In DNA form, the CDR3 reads TGTGCCAGCAGCGGAGGGATAGCGGGGGGCTACGAGCAGTACTTC. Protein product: CASSGGIAGGYEQYF.

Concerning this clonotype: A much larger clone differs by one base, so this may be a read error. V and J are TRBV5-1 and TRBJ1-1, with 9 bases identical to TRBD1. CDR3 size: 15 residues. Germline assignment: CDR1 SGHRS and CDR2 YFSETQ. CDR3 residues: CTSNTGTGMNTEAFF. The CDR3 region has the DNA TGCACCAGCAACACCGGGACAGGGATGAACACTGAAGCTTTCTTT.

The chain's CDR3 is CASSKETGTMTEAFF. The CDR3 DNA sequence: TGTGCCAGCAGCAAAGAGACCGGGACAATGACTGAAGCTTTCTTT. The chain carries TRBV7-8 and TRBJ1-1, with D perhaps TRBD1 (6 bases). The V and J ends lost 5 bases and 5 bases respectively, with 18 bases between them. Germline CDR1 is SGHVS and CDR2 is FQNEAQ. The CDR3 consists of 15 residues.

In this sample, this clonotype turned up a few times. As DNA, the CDR3 is TGTGCCAGCAGTGCCGTGAGAGCGGGAAAAGAGACCCAGTACTTC. Its protein product is CASSAVRAGKETQYF. The chain joins TRBV12-3 or TRBV12-4 to TRBJ2-5; 7 bases map to TRBD2. The CDR3 is 15 amino acids. Trimming took 5 bases from V and 3 from J; bases not matched to a gene: 9.

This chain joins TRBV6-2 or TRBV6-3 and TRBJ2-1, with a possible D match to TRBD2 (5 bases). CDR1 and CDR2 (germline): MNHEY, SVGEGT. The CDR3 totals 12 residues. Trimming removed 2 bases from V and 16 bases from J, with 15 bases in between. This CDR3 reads CASSYEGTHPFF. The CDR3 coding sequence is TGTGCCAGCAGTTACGAGGGTACGCACCCATTCTTC.

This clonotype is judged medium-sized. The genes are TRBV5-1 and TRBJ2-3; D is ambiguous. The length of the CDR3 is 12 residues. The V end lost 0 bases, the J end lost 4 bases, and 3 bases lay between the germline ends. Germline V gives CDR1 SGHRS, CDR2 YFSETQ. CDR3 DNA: TGCGCCAGCAGCTTGGGGGCAGATACGCAGTATTTT. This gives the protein CASSLGADTQYF. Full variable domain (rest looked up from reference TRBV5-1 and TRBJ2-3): KAGVTQTPRYLIKTRGQQVTLSCSPISGHRSVSWYQQTPGQGLQFLFEYFSETQRNKGNFPGRFSGRQFSNSRSEMNVSTLELGDSALYLCASSLGADTQYFGPGTRLTVL.

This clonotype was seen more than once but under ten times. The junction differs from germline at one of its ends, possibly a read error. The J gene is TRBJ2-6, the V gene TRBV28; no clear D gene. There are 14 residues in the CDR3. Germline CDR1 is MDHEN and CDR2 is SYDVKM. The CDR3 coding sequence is TGTGCCAGCGGTTTGCGGTCCGGGGCCAACGTCCTGACTTTC. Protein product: CASGLRSGANVLTF.

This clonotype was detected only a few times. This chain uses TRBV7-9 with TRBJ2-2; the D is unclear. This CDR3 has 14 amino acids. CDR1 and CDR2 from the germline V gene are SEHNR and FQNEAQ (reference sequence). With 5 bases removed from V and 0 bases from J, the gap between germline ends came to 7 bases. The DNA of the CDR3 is TGTGCCAGCAGCCAAACTTCGAACACCGGGGAGCTGTTTTTT. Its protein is CASSQTSNTGELFF.

CDR3 amino acids: CASSLEGRIGASGRTGELFF. The CDR3, as DNA: TGTGCCAGCAGCTTAGAAGGTCGGATCGGGGCATCAGGACGAACCGGGGAGCTGTTTTTT. The chain links TRBV7-8 to TRBJ2-2; either TRBD1 or TRBD2 may supply D (5 bases each). V lost 1 base and J 5 bases, leaving 26 bases between the germline ends. The CDR3 covers 20 residues. CDR1 is SGHVS, CDR2 FQNEAQ, per germline.

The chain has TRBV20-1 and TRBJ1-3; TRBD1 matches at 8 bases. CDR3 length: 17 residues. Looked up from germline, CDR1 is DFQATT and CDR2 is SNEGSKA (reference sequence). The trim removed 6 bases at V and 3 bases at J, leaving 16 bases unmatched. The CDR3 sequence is CSALLRPGGRGGNTIYF. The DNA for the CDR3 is TGCAGTGCCCTACTCCGTCCAGGGGGCCGGGGTGGAAACACCATATATTTT.

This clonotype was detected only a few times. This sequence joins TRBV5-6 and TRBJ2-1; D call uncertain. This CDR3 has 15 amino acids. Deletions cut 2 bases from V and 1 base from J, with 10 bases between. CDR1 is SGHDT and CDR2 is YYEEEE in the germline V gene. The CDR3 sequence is CASSLYTESYNEQFF. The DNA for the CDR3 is TGTGCCAGCAGCTTATATACGGAATCCTACAATGAGCAGTTCTTC.

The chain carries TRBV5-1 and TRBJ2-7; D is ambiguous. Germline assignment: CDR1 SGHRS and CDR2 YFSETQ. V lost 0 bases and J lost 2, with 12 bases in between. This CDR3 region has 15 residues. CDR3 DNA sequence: TGCGCCAGCAGCTTGGGATCGGACCCTGCCTACGAGCAGTACTTC. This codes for CASSLGSDPAYEQYF.

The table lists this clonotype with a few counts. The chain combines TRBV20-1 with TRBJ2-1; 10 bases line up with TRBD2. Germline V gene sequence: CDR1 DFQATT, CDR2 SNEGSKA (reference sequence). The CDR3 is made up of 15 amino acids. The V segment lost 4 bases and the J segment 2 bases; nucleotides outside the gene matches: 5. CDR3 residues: CSANPGTSAYNEQFF. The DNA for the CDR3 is TGCAGTGCTAACCCCGGGACTAGCGCCTACAATGAGCAGTTCTTC.